The entry that follows covers one T cell receptor (beta chain) sequence. Its specificity is unknown. At one boundary the junction diverges from the germline segment, which might be a read error. This entry is derived from a study of T cell responses to AZD1222 COVID-19 vaccine. Germline V gene lookup returns CDR1 MDHEN and CDR2 SYDVKM. The CDR3 sequence is 11 residues long. Study observations and caveats: Clonal diversity was possibly underestimated, and the donors were mostly white British, with more females.

The data were produced by immunoSEQ multiplex PCR, yet TCRdb's version contains in-frame clones alone and is incomplete. This table has hundreds of thousands of clones, 90% to 95% appearing once. Sequenced material: peripheral blood, taken 28 days after the second AZD1222 dose. The chain employs TRBV28 and TRBJ1-2; TRBD1 agrees at 7 bases. The sequence was collected from an adult who received the AZD1222 COVID-19 vaccine. The CDR3 protein is CASSSLDRRNF. DNA for the CDR3: TGTGCCAGCAGTTCCCTGGACAGGAGAAACTTC.